The 2 T cell receptor beta chains listed next were all sequenced from one sample in a study of blood T cell repertoires in COVID-19. Produced via immunoSEQ multiplex PCR; TCRdb's table is partial and in-frame only. Found here are 100,000 to 150,000 clones, around 70% of them singletons; the top ten hold 6%. Sequences were obtained from peripheral blood. The origin of the receptors is a man at least 80 years old with COVID-19, enrolled during active disease.

The chain employs TRBV10-3 and TRBJ2-1; 9 bases align to TRBD2. Losses at the gene ends were 4 bases for V and 8 bases for J; bases not matched to a gene: 6. Germline CDR1 and CDR2: ENHRY and SYGVKD. This CDR3 has 14 amino acids. CDR3 nucleotide sequence: TGTGCCATCAGTGTTAGCGGGAGTATCTATGAGCAGTTCTTC. This codes for CAISVSGSIYEQFF.

This chain links TRBV5-1 with TRBJ2-2, with TRBD2 matching over 7 bases. The J segment lost 7 bases and the V segment lost 0 bases, leaving 9 bases of the junction unmatched. The germline CDR1 and CDR2 sequences are SGHRS and YFSETQ. This CDR3 region has 16 residues. CDR3 DNA: TGCGCCAGCAGCTTGGATAGGCCGAGCGGGAACGGGGAGCTGTTTTTT. Its protein is CASSLDRPSGNGELFF.